The present T cell receptor beta chain was sequenced within a study of Tregs in tolerant kidney transplant recipients. Unstimulated Tregs (CD4+CD25+CD127-) and CD4+CD25- non-Tregs were sorted from PBMCs. The CDR3 runs to 15 residues. The V gene end was trimmed by 5 bases and the J gene end by 6 bases; junction bases not matched to a gene: 9. The germline gives CDR1 SEHNR, CDR2 FQNEAQ (reference sequence). The study, taken as a whole, reports: Donor-specific Treg expansion exceeded global Treg expansion in tolerant patients, suggesting antigen drive.

Sequencing used immunoSEQ multiplex PCR; TCRdb keeps in-frame clones, though not all of them. The sample table includes about 52,000 clones. As regards this clone: Its antigen is still unknown. The read falls 3 residues short of the CDR3 end, and the missing part is taken from the germline J gene.

J is TRBJ2-1 and V is TRBV7-9; 8 positions agree with TRBD2. The material was CD4+ T cells from blood, obtained before the transplant. This TCR was recovered from a human donor who received a combined kidney and bone marrow transplant. Partial CDR3 DNA: TGTGCCAGCAGCCCCGGGACTAGTTCCACCAATGAG. Its translation: CASSPGTSSTNE. The full-length CDR3 reads as CASSPGTSSTNEQFF.